The next 2 T cell receptor beta chains were all read from a single sample in a study of T cells in Graves' hyperthyroidism and ophthalmopathy (dated by TCRdb to about 2019). Libraries were constructed by multiplex PCR. The sequencer listed for this sample is Illumina HiSeq 2000. The TCR beta CDR3 regions were amplified from RNA transcripts. The TCR CDR3 was subjected to a first round of RT-PCR using the HTBI primer set and the Qiagen OneStep RT-PCR kit. Clones were called with MiXCR by TCRdb after fastp trimmed the public reads at Q25, and only in-frame beta chains were retained. A single entry per CDR3 protein holds the most common genes and DNA from its merged rows. The sample table records about 770,000 distinct CDR3 sequences; about 19% of these occur just once. The ten top clones hold 16% of the sample. Specimen: blood. The receptors were sampled from a woman aged 45-60 years with Graves' hyperthyroidism that later progressed to Graves' ophthalmopathy.

This clonotype was observed a few times. This chain links TRBV20-1 with TRBJ2-7; D perhaps matches TRBD1 (5 bases). CDR1 DFQATT and CDR2 SNEGSKA come from the germline V gene (reference sequence). The CDR3 has 13 amino acids. The V end lost 2 bases, the J end lost 5 bases, and 13 bases lay between the germline ends. CDR3 sequence reads: CSARSPQGNEQYF. CDR3 sequence (DNA): TGCAGTGCTAGAAGTCCTCAGGGTAACGAGCAGTACTTC.

This clonotype was observed many times. The rearrangement joins TRBV18 to TRBJ1-3, with D uncertain. Per germline, CDR1 KGHSH and CDR2 LQKENI. Trimming took 0 bases from V and 0 from J, leaving 9 bases between them. This CDR3 contains 16 residues. CDR3 in amino acids: CASSPPNRDSGNTIYF. CDR3 bases: TGTGCCAGCTCACCACCTAACAGAGACTCTGGAAACACCATATATTTT.